These T cell receptor beta chains were read from a single sample in a study of blood T cell repertoires in COVID-19. Produced via immunoSEQ multiplex PCR; TCRdb's table is partial and in-frame only. The sample includes around 96,000 clones, nearly 95% seen only once; the top ten take about 4.7%. The sequenced sample consisted of peripheral blood. Receptors originate from a human donor with active COVID-19. The donor label of this sample is uncertain. Both conserved end residues are part of each CDR3.

cdr3_aa	v_call	j_call
CASTRDREAGYTF	TRBV5-4	TRBJ1-2
CASSFRRGAGNTIYF	TRBV28	TRBJ1-3
CAISAEDKLEGDEQYF	TRBV10-3	TRBJ2-7
CAWSTPGVPLNSPLHF	TRBV30	TRBJ1-6
CASSGDLNTEAFF	TRBV18	TRBJ1-1
CAIGGTGNTGELFF	TRBV10-3	TRBJ2-2
CATILGSKQFF	TRBV7-9	TRBJ2-1
CASGLTRQGVNPKRLWGYTF	TRBV12-5	TRBJ1-2
CASSSSGGVYNEQFF	TRBV5-1	TRBJ2-1
CASSAIASGSRPGSEQFF	TRBV11-2	TRBJ2-1
CASSDYRGDYNEQFF	TRBV11-3	TRBJ2-1
CASSLSGNTGELFF	TRBV5-4	TRBJ2-2
CASSLIPVVTNEKLFF	TRBV19	TRBJ1-4
CASSLNWRGGTDTQYF	TRBV7-9	TRBJ2-3
CASSWGRNTEAFF	TRBV6-6	TRBJ1-1
CASSFGTGQETQYF	TRBV5-1	TRBJ2-5
CASTQGHEQYF	TRBV27	TRBJ2-7
CASSQLVETQYF	TRBV5-5	TRBJ2-5
CASSPNRGPGYGYTF	TRBV18	TRBJ1-2
CSAGDNPYEQYF	TRBV29-1	TRBJ2-7
CSASWVTSGGGGEQFF	TRBV20-1	TRBJ2-1
CASSISGLYEQYF	TRBV5-6	TRBJ2-7
CASSRDINNQETQYF	TRBV6-4	TRBJ2-5
CASSPRGETQYF	TRBV6-5	TRBJ2-5
CASGSVVGQGYLGNQPQHF	TRBV12-5	TRBJ1-5
CASSEGVRENEAFF	TRBV2	TRBJ1-1
CASRPDSDLLYEQYF	TRBV2	TRBJ2-7
CATSDHTGFGTDTQYF	TRBV24-1	TRBJ2-3
CASSDPSQGLIYEQYF	TRBV2	TRBJ2-7
CASSASGAGYIQYF	TRBV19	TRBJ2-4
CASSPQTGTQAFF	TRBV3-1/TRBV3-2	TRBJ1-1
CASSLTSGESYEQYF	TRBV27	TRBJ2-7
CASSPASGPPNEQFF	TRBV18	TRBJ2-1
CASSPLFRAQSGDGYTF	TRBV3-1/TRBV3-2	TRBJ1-2
CASSLVRGSLWDTEAFF	TRBV7-6	TRBJ1-1
CASSWRVGGDTEAFF	TRBV19	TRBJ1-1
CASSQNVRTDTQYF	TRBV11-1	TRBJ2-3
CASSRRDRLEAFF	TRBV19	TRBJ1-1
CASSLINYNEQFF	TRBV3-1/TRBV3-2	TRBJ2-1
CASSTEEISGMHYTQYF	TRBV28	TRBJ2-3
CASSGLGTSYNEQFF	TRBV11-2	TRBJ2-1
CASSLAGTGSYNEQFF	TRBV7-8	TRBJ2-1
CASSATGVGGYTF	TRBV10-1	TRBJ1-2
CASSPDGSGAYEQYF	TRBV7-6	TRBJ2-7
CASSGGLNTGELFF	TRBV19	TRBJ2-2
CASSPGTAGGNTIYF	TRBV18	TRBJ1-3
CASSKQGASSYEQYF	TRBV19	TRBJ2-7
CASSEGAGGIDNEQFF	TRBV6-4	TRBJ2-1
CASSPTSPGREQYF	TRBV18	TRBJ2-7
CASRAGDNQPQHF	TRBV28	TRBJ1-5
CASSPAGAQGNEQFF	TRBV11-2	TRBJ2-1
CAISGTGFSNQPQHF	TRBV10-3	TRBJ1-5